Only a few counts were recorded for the clone carrying this TCR beta chain. The antigen is undetermined. Other DNA sequences in this specimen translate into the identical CDR3. The data stem from a study of metastatic and nonmetastatic thyroid tumors. Whole-study results and caveats: TCR beta diversity was reportedly significantly higher in malignant thyroid tumors than benign nodules, in blood and tumor.

Original handling: The study's classifier, a distant-metastasis tool for papillary thyroid cancer, was built using CDR3 differences across clinicopathological groups. From the PCR reads, TCRdb re-called clones with MiXCR. Here the V and J calls rest on TCRdb's processing, not on the authors' analysis. Of under 100,000 clones in the sample, 8.6% are singletons; the top ten hold 8.8%. Trimming cost V 3 bases and J 10 bases, with 16 bases left between them. From germline, CDR1 is LGHNT and CDR2 FRNRAP. The CDR3 sequence is 14 residues long. Thyroid surgery was preceded by no treatment in any patient. V gene TRBV12-5 combines with J gene TRBJ2-1; no firm D call. Sequenced: blood. This receptor was taken from a female donor with papillary thyroid cancer or a benign thyroid nodule (not recorded which). Some clones in this sample may be carry-over from other donors' samples. Here the CDR3 reads CASGFGDTEKEQFF. CDR3 in DNA: TGTGCTAGTGGTTTCGGAGACACGGAAAAGGAGCAGTTCTTC.